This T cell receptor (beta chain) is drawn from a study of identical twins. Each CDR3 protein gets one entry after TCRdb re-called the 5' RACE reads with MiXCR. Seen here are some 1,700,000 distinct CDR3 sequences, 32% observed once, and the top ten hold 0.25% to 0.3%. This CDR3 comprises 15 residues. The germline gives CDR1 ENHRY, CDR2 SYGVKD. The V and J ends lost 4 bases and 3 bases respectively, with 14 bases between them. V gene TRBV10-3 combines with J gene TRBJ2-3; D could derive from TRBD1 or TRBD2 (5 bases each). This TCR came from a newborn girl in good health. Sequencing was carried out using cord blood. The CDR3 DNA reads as TGTGCCATCAGTGCCTTGTCAGGGAGTACAGATACGCAGTATTTT. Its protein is CAISALSGSTDTQYF.